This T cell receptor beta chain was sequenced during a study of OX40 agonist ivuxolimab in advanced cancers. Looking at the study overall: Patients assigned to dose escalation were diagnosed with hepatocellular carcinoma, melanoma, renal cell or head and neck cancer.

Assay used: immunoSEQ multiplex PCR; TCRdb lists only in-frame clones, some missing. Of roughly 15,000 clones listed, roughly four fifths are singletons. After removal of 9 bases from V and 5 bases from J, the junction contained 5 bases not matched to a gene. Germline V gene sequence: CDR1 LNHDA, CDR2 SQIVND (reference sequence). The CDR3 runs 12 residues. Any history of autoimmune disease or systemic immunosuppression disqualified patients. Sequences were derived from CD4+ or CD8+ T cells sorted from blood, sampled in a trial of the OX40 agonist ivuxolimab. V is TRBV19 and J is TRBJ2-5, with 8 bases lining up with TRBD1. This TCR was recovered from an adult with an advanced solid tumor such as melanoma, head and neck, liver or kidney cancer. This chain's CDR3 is CASSQGAETQYF. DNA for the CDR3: TGTGCCAGCAGTCAGGGGGCCGAGACCCAGTACTTC.